Following are 9 T cell receptor beta chains from one sample sequenced in a study of T cell repertoires in cytomegalovirus infection. TCRdb re-called the reads through MiXCR, storing one row per CDR3 protein. The table records approximately 910,000 distinct CDR3 sequences, roughly 31% of them present only once. Their cognate antigens are unknown. Sample: cultured CD8+ T cells from PBMCs, taken from culture after CMV antigen stimulation. The receptors derive from a human donor in good health (CMV status not recorded). Some clones in this sample may be carry-over from other donors' samples.

This chain uses TRBV4-3 with TRBJ2-5; 10 bases agree with TRBD2. This CDR3 region has 16 residues. CDR1 is LGHNA, CDR2 YSLEER, per germline. V was clipped by 0 bases and J by 5 bases; unmatched bases: 6. The chain's CDR3 is CASSQEGAGGGETQYF. CDR3 nucleotides: TGCGCCAGCAGCCAAGAGGGAGCGGGGGGGGGGGAGACCCAGTACTTC.

CDR3 amino acids: CATSVQGGPNNEQFF. In DNA form, the CDR3 reads TGTGCCACCAGTGTTCAAGGGGGCCCAAACAATGAGCAGTTCTTC. The genes are TRBV24-1 and TRBJ2-1, with 7 positions matching TRBD1. Germline V gives CDR1 KGHDR, CDR2 SFDVKD. Trimming at V came to 5 bases and at J to 5 bases, leaving 8 bases not matched to a gene. This CDR3 has 15 amino acids.

The chain links TRBV19 to TRBJ1-5; D is ambiguous. The CDR3 has 16 amino acids. CDR1 is LNHDA and CDR2 is SQIVND in the germline V gene (reference sequence). Trimming cost V 10 bases and J 0 bases, with 19 bases left between them. For the CDR3, the DNA is TGTGCCACCTCCGACGGTAGCTTATATAGCAATCAGCCCCAGCATTTT. This sequence encodes CATSDGSLYSNQPQHF.

This clonotype occurred a few times. The chain employs TRBV12-3 or TRBV12-4 and TRBJ2-2; 7 bases are shared with TRBD2. Trimming removed 7 bases from V and 2 bases from J; junction bases left unmatched: 10. This CDR3 region has 16 residues. CDR3 protein: CASKLGGNPNTGELFF. In DNA, the CDR3 is TGTGCCAGCAAATTGGGGGGGAACCCTAACACCGGGGAGCTGTTTTTT.

The chain couples TRBV6-5 to TRBJ2-1; 9 nucleotides match TRBD1. Germline-derived CDR1 and CDR2 are MNHEY and SVGAGI. J was trimmed by 2 bases and V by 10 bases; bases with no gene match: 3. This CDR3 has 13 residues. CDR3: CAIGTGPYNEQFF. DNA for the CDR3: TGTGCCATCGGGACAGGGCCCTACAATGAGCAGTTCTTC.

The chain joins TRBV7-4 to TRBJ1-4; TRBD1 matches at 10 bases. Germline V gene data show CDR1 as SGHVT and CDR2 as SQSDAQ. Trimming cost V 4 bases and J 6 bases; bases outside gene matches: 8. The CDR3 has 16 amino acids. The CDR3 reads CASSYSGQGRDEKLFF. In DNA form, the CDR3 reads TGTGCCAGCAGCTATTCGGGACAGGGGCGCGATGAAAAACTGTTTTTT.

This clonotype was counted at least ten times. A junction end diverges from the germline sequence, so it may reflect a read error. The chain couples TRBV5-1 to TRBJ2-3; D gene ambiguous. CDR1 and CDR2 (germline): SGHRS, YFSETQ. The CDR3 consists of 12 residues. The CDR3 nucleotides read TGTGCCAGCAGTTTAAGGCGGGATACGCAGTATTTT. Its protein is CASSLRRDTQYF.

This clonotype was counted a few times. J is TRBJ1-6 and V is TRBV2, with D possibly TRBD1 on 5 matching bases. Trimming removed 1 base at V and 5 bases at J, with 9 bases between. Germline V gives CDR1 SNHLY, CDR2 FYNNEI. The CDR3 runs to 15 residues. CDR3 residues: CASSEGGFNNSPLHF. The CDR3 coding sequence is TGTGCCAGCAGTGAAGGGGGCTTTAATAATTCACCCCTCCACTTT.

V and J are TRBV6-2 or TRBV6-3 and TRBJ2-7, with a possible D match to TRBD1 (6 bases). Trimming removed 6 bases at V and 4 bases at J, with 13 bases between. The germline V gene encodes CDR1 MNHEY and CDR2 SVGEGT. The CDR3 has 13 residues. The CDR3 DNA follows: TGTGCCAGCAGCTGGACAGACTTATACGAGCAGTACGTC. Translating it yields CASSWTDLYEQYV.